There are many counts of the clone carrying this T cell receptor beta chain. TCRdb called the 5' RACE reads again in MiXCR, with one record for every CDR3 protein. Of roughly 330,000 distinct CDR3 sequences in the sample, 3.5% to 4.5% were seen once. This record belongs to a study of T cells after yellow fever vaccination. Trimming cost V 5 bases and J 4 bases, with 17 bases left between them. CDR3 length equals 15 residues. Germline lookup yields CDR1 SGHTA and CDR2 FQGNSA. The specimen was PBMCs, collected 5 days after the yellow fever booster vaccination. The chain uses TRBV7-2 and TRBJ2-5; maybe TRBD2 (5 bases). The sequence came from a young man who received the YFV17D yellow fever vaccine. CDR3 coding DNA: TGTGCCAGCAGCCCCCAGCGGAGTGGTCGAGAGACCCAGTACTTC. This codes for CASSPQRSGRETQYF.